A selection of T cell receptor beta chains follows, all from one sample in a study of T cell responses to AZD1222 COVID-19 vaccine. Produced via immunoSEQ multiplex PCR; TCRdb's table is partial and in-frame only. The table records around 100,000 clones, approximately 84% of them present only once. This material consisted of peripheral blood, taken on day 0 of AZD1222 vaccination. The receptors here all came from an adult in good health. CDR3s include the opening cysteine and the closing phenylalanine or tryptophan. A D gene is named only where the DNA matches it firmly. Clone size, where shown, is once, few, many, or a class for clones that have expanded.

d_gene	len	abundance	v_gene	j_gene	CDR3nt	CDR3aa
-	17	-	TRBV7-9	TRBJ1-5	TGTGCCAGCAGCTCAGCCGCGGAGGCAGCTACAAATCAGCCCCAGCATTTT	CASSSAAEAATNQPQHF
-	13	-	TRBV4-2	TRBJ2-1	TGTGCCAGCAGCCTCAATCCGGTCAATGAGCAGTTCTTC	CASSLNPVNEQFF
-	16	-	TRBV5-4	TRBJ2-3	TGTGCCAGCAGTCCGGTGGCGGGGACTGCAACAGATACGCAGTATTTT	CASSPVAGTATDTQYF
TRBD1	18	-	TRBV11-3	TRBJ2-1	TGTGCCAGCAGCTTAGTCCGTTTCGGACAGGGGGCGCGGAATGAGCAGTTCTTC	CASSLVRFGQGARNEQFF
-	15	-	TRBV4-2	TRBJ2-1	TGTGCCAGCAGCCAAGTCGGCACAGGGAGTGATGAGCAGTTCTTC	CASSQVGTGSDEQFF
-	15	-	TRBV19	TRBJ1-5	TGTGCCAGTAGTATAGACACAGGGCCGGGTCAGCCCCAGCATTTT	CASSIDTGPGQPQHF
TRBD2	15	-	TRBV18	TRBJ2-7	TGTGCCAGCTCACCCCCTAGCGGGGCCGCTTACGAGCAGTACTTC	CASSPPSGAAYEQYF
-	16	-	TRBV18	TRBJ2-2	TGTGCCAGCTCACCACCGAGCAGAGCGAACACCGGGGAGCTGTTTTTT	CASSPPSRANTGELFF
TRBD2	17	-	TRBV10-3	TRBJ2-1	TGTGCCATCATGGCTAGCGGGAGGGGTAGCTCCTACAATGAGCAGTTCTTC	CAIMASGRGSSYNEQFF
-	15	-	TRBV6-6	TRBJ1-5	TGTGCCAGCAGTTACCCGAACAAGGGCAATCAGCCCCAGCATTTT	CASSYPNKGNQPQHF
-	14	-	TRBV7-9	TRBJ1-2	TGTGCCAGCAGCTTAGCCGGCAGATTCTATGGCTACACCTTC	CASSLAGRFYGYTF
-	12	few	TRBV12-3/TRBV12-4	TRBJ1-5	TGTGCCAGCAGTGTTAGCAATCAGCCCCAGCATTTT	CASSVSNQPQHF
-	14	once	TRBV7-9	TRBJ2-3	TGTGCCAGCAGCTCCCTCGGGCCAAGGGATACGCAGTATTTT	CASSSLGPRDTQYF
-	15	-	TRBV6-2/TRBV6-3	TRBJ2-3	TGTGCCAGCAGTTACTCTCCGGCTCCGGGGGATACGCAGTATTTT	CASSYSPAPGDTQYF
-	13	-	TRBV6-6	TRBJ1-5	TGTGCCACAAACAGGGACTCCTTTCAGCCCCAGCATTTT	CATNRDSFQPQHF
-	16	-	TRBV27	TRBJ1-5	TGTGCCAGCAGTTTACGGACCGGGGGCCCGAATCAGCCCCAGCATTTT	CASSLRTGGPNQPQHF
TRBD1	13	-	TRBV6-5	TRBJ1-6	TGTGCCAGTTGGGGACAGATCGGTTCACCCCTCCACTTT	CASWGQIGSPLHF
TRBD1	18	-	TRBV4-1	TRBJ1-1	TGCGCCAGCAGCCAAGATGCCCCGCGACAGGGGTGGAGCACTGAAGCTTTCTTT	CASSQDAPRQGWSTEAFF
-	14	once	TRBV6-5	TRBJ2-7	TGTGCCAGCAGTTACTCACGACGCAGTCTAGAGCAGTACTTC	CASSYSRRSLEQYF
TRBD1	15	-	TRBV5-1	TRBJ1-1	TGCGCCAGCAGCCCCTCTTCGACAGGGCACACTGAAGCTTTCTTT	CASSPSSTGHTEAFF
TRBD1	12	-	TRBV28	TRBJ2-1	TGTGCCAGCAGTCGACAGGGTTATGAGCAGTTCTTC	CASSRQGYEQFF
TRBD2	15	-	TRBV11-2	TRBJ2-7	TGTGCCAGCAGCTTTGAGCGGGGGAATCACTACGAGCAGTACTTC	CASSFERGNHYEQYF
TRBD2	16	once	TRBV5-1	TRBJ2-3	TGCGCCAGCAGCGTACAACTAGCGGGAGGGGCAGATACGCAGTATTTT	CASSVQLAGGADTQYF
-	14	once	TRBV5-1	TRBJ2-2	TGCGCCAGCAGCTTAACAGGGTCCACCGGGGAGCTGTTTTTT	CASSLTGSTGELFF
-	13	-	TRBV9	TRBJ2-3	TGTGCCAGCAGCGTGGACAGCACAGATACGCAGTATTTT	CASSVDSTDTQYF
-	14	-	TRBV7-2	TRBJ1-4	TGTGCCAGCAAGTTGGGGACGGCGAATGAAAAACTGTTTTTT	CASKLGTANEKLFF
-	13	-	TRBV12-3/TRBV12-4	TRBJ1-5	TGTGCCAGCAGTCGTGGGACCAATCAGCCCCAGCATTTT	CASSRGTNQPQHF
-	14	-	TRBV6-2/TRBV6-3	TRBJ1-1	TGTGCCAGCAGTTACGGTGCGGGGAACACTGAAGCTTTCTTT	CASSYGAGNTEAFF
TRBD2	16	-	TRBV28	TRBJ2-2	TGTGCCAGCGCTAGCGGGGGGGCTATTGCGACCGGGGAGCTGTTTTTT	CASASGGAIATGELFF
-	16	-	TRBV30	TRBJ1-2	TGTGCCTGGACCCCTATAGGGAGGGCTGCTAACTATGGCTACACCTTC	CAWTPIGRAANYGYTF
-	18	-	TRBV4-1	TRBJ1-1	TGCGCCAGCAGCCAAGGTGGTCGAGGGGCAGGCGAGAACACTGAAGCTTTCTTT	CASSQGGRGAGENTEAFF